These 29 T cell receptor beta chains came from one sample sequenced in a study of blood T cell repertoires in COVID-19. Assay: immunoSEQ multiplex PCR; the TCRdb copy retains only in-frame clones and omits some. The sample carries approximately 71,000 clones, approximately 85% recorded once. Material: peripheral blood. The receptors were sampled from a human donor in a cohort sampled during active COVID-19.

The chain links TRBV3-1 (or the pseudogene TRBV3-2) to TRBJ1-1, with D uncertain. Looked up from germline, CDR1 is LGHDT and CDR2 is YNNKEL (reference sequence). The CDR3 extends over 13 amino acids. Deletions cut 4 bases from V and 4 bases from J, with 10 bases between. As DNA, the CDR3 is TGTGCCAGCAGCCTTCAGGTGGGCACTGAAGCTTTCTTT. Translating it yields CASSLQVGTEAFF.

As DNA, the CDR3 is TGTGCCAGCAGTGACGGGACAGGCTCCTATGGCTACACCTTC. The encoded protein is CASSDGTGSYGYTF. The gene calls are TRBV6-1 and TRBJ1-2; TRBD1 agrees at 8 bases. The CDR3 is 14 residues long. Germline V gene sequence: CDR1 MNHNS, CDR2 SASEGT. Losses at the gene ends were 3 bases for V and 4 bases for J; bases not matched to a gene: 4.

The J gene is TRBJ2-1, the V gene TRBV15, with a tentative D call TRBD2 (5 bases). The CDR3 covers 14 residues. The V gene lost 0 bases and the J gene lost 8 bases, with 11 bases spanning the gap. Germline V gene lookup returns CDR1 LNHNV and CDR2 YYDKDF (reference sequence). The CDR3 protein is CATSRDARADEQFF. In DNA, the CDR3 is TGTGCCACCAGCAGAGATGCGAGGGCGGATGAGCAGTTCTTC.

The chain joins TRBV29-1 to TRBJ2-7; D perhaps matches TRBD1 (7 bases). The V and J ends lost 0 bases and 3 bases respectively, with 12 bases between them. Germline assignment: CDR1 SQVTM and CDR2 ANQGSEA. The CDR3 is 14 residues long. The CDR3 DNA reads TGCAGCGTTGAAGATGGGCAGGGGGGCTACGAGCAGTACTTC. Translated: CSVEDGQGGYEQYF.

The chain has TRBV2 and TRBJ2-7, with 13 bases identical to TRBD2. In germline, CDR1 is SNHLY, CDR2 FYNNEI. The CDR3 is 15 amino acids. Trimming cost V 8 bases and J 5 bases; bases outside gene matches: 9. DNA for the CDR3: TGTGCCAGCCCTGCAGGGACTAGCGGGGTAGACGAGCAGTACTTC. As protein: CASPAGTSGVDEQYF.

The rearrangement links TRBV5-1 to TRBJ2-5; 12 nucleotides agree with TRBD2. Per germline, CDR1 SGHRS and CDR2 YFSETQ. With V trimmed by 0 bases and J by 5 bases, 5 bases remained unmatched. The CDR3 totals 16 residues. The CDR3 loop reads CASSLDGLAGYETQYF. CDR3 nucleotides: TGCGCCAGCAGCTTGGACGGACTAGCGGGATACGAGACCCAGTACTTC.

The chain uses TRBV5-4 and TRBJ2-5, with 8 positions matching TRBD2. Germline values: CDR1 SGHNT, CDR2 YYREEE (reference sequence). CDR3 length: 15 residues. The trim removed 0 bases at V and 6 bases at J, leaving 7 bases unmatched. Here the CDR3 reads CASSLAAGVWKTQYF. The CDR3 DNA follows: TGTGCCAGCAGCTTGGCAGCGGGAGTCTGGAAGACCCAGTACTTC.

The rearrangement links TRBV30 to TRBJ1-2, with D possibly being TRBD1 (5 bases). Germline CDR1 is GTSNPN and CDR2 is SVGIG (reference sequence). The CDR3 contains 10 residues. V lost 8 bases to trimming and J lost 8 bases, with 12 bases between them. The CDR3 spells CAHRDSGYTF. The CDR3 DNA sequence: TGTGCCCACCGGGACTCAGGCTACACCTTC.

The chain joins TRBV6-4 to TRBJ2-3; 7 bases are a match to TRBD1. This CDR3 spans 15 amino acids. The V and J ends lost 2 bases and 6 bases, in that order; junction bases with no gene match: 8. CDR1 and CDR2 (germline): MRHNA, SNTAGT. The CDR3 DNA reads as TGTGCCAGCAGTGACGGGACAGTTCCGTCGGATACGCAGTATTTT. This sequence encodes CASSDGTVPSDTQYF.

This clone turned up a few times. J is TRBJ2-7 and V is TRBV11-2, with D unresolved. CDR1 and CDR2 (germline): SGHAT, FQNNGV. The V end was cut by 3 bases, the J end by 3 bases, with 9 bases between. The CDR3 has 13 residues. This chain's CDR3 is CASSLRQLYEQYF. The CDR3 DNA sequence: TGTGCCAGCAGCTTGAGGCAACTCTACGAGCAGTACTTC.

V gene TRBV27 combines with J gene TRBJ1-2; 7 positions match TRBD1. Trimming at V came to 6 bases and at J to 8 bases, leaving 15 bases not matched to a gene. The CDR3 extends over 15 amino acids. Germline lookup yields CDR1 MNHEY and CDR2 SMNVEV (reference sequence). CDR3 sequence: CASRGTGVLGRGYTF. The CDR3 coding sequence is TGTGCCAGCAGGGGAACAGGGGTCCTCGGGAGAGGCTACACCTTC.

In this sample, this clone turned up a few times. The chain employs TRBV5-4 and TRBJ2-7, with 9 bases aligning to TRBD1. The CDR3 sequence is 13 residues long. The germline V gene has CDR1 SGHNT and CDR2 YYREEE (reference sequence). Trimming at V came to 4 bases and at J to 5 bases, leaving 4 bases not matched to a gene. The chain's CDR3 is CASSLDRGHEQYF. The CDR3 bases are TGTGCCAGCAGCCTGGACAGGGGACACGAGCAGTACTTC.

V and J are TRBV5-4 and TRBJ2-1, with 13 positions matching TRBD2. The J segment lost 7 bases and the V segment lost 10 bases, leaving 11 bases of the junction unmatched. Germline V gene data show CDR1 as SGHNT and CDR2 as YYREEE (reference sequence). This CDR3 has 15 residues. The CDR3 nucleotides are TGTGCCGCACAAAGCGGACTAGCGGGGGTTAATGAGCAGTTCTTC. Its translation is CAAQSGLAGVNEQFF.

This chain joins TRBV19 and TRBJ1-3, with D unresolved. Trimming pared 0 bases from V and 0 bases from J, leaving 12 bases between. CDR3 size: 17 residues. The germline CDR1 and CDR2 sequences are LNHDA and SQIVND (reference sequence). The CDR3 is CASSIDEAPGSGNTIYF. The CDR3 region has the DNA TGTGCCAGTAGTATAGATGAGGCACCCGGCTCTGGAAACACCATATATTTT. The full variable domain, rest sourced from reference TRBV19 and TRBJ1-3, is DGGITQSPKYLFRKEGQNVTLSCEQNLNHDAMYWYRQDPGQGLRLIYYSQIVNDFQKGDIAEGYSVSREKKESFPLTVTSAQKNPTAFYLCASSIDEAPGSGNTIYFGEGSWLTVV.

J is TRBJ2-1 and V is TRBV2; 7 bases agree with TRBD2. V dropped 8 bases and J dropped 7; count of bases not matched to a gene: 11. Germline V lookup: CDR1 SNHLY, CDR2 FYNNEI. The CDR3 spans 14 residues. Here the CDR3 reads CASLWGRAWNEQFF. The DNA for the CDR3 is TGTGCCAGCCTATGGGGGAGGGCGTGGAATGAGCAGTTCTTC.

The table lists this clone with a count of one. This chain connects TRBV6-6 to TRBJ2-7; TRBD1 is a possible D gene (5 bases). The germline V gene encodes CDR1 MNHNY and CDR2 SVGAGI (reference sequence). The CDR3 consists of 13 residues. The germline V and J ends were trimmed by 6 bases and 0 bases, with 9 bases remaining between them. The CDR3, as DNA: TGTGCCAGCAGGCGACAGTTCTCCTACGAGCAGTACTTC. Amino acid sequence: CASRRQFSYEQYF.

The chain employs TRBV10-3 and TRBJ2-1; 12 bases line up with TRBD2. This CDR3 spans 16 amino acids. From germline, CDR1 is ENHRY and CDR2 SYGVKD. The trim removed 2 bases at V and 6 bases at J, leaving 5 bases unmatched. This CDR3 is CAISEELAGGTNEQFF. In DNA, the CDR3 is TGTGCCATCAGTGAGGAACTAGCGGGGGGAACCAATGAGCAGTTCTTC.

CDR3 region: CASSQGSRGQTDTQYF. The CDR3 DNA reads as TGTGCCAGCAGCCAAGGTAGCAGGGGGCAGACAGATACGCAGTATTTT. The chain recombines TRBV4-2 with TRBJ2-3, with 8 nucleotides matching TRBD1. Germline V gene lookup returns CDR1 LGHNA and CDR2 YNFKEQ. The CDR3 runs 16 residues. Trimming took 1 base from V and 3 from J; bases not matched to a gene: 6.

The rearrangement links TRBV23-1 to TRBJ2-1; TRBD2 aligns across 12 bases. TRBV23-1 counts as an open reading frame of uncertain function. V was pared by 0 bases and J by 1 base, with 10 bases of the junction left unmatched. CDR3 length equals 20 residues. The chain's CDR3 is CASSQSTLAGGRISYNEQFF. CDR3 DNA sequence: TGCGCCAGCAGTCAATCGACACTAGCGGGGGGAAGGATTTCCTACAATGAGCAGTTCTTC.

CDR3 residues: CAWRGGQGGAGAFF. The CDR3 region has the DNA TGTGCCTGGAGGGGGGGACAGGGAGGCGCGGGAGCTTTCTTT. The V gene is TRBV30, the J gene TRBJ1-1, with 9 bases matching TRBD1. This CDR3 contains 14 residues. The V gene's germline CDR1 is GTSNPN and CDR2 SVGIG (reference sequence). The V gene end was trimmed by 3 bases and the J gene end by 10 bases; junction bases not matched to a gene: 12. The full variable domain, with the rest looked up from reference TRBV30 and TRBJ1-1, is SQTIHQWPATLVQPVGSPLSLECTVEGTSNPNLYWYRQAAGRGLQLLFYSVGIGQISSEVPQNLSASRPQDRQFILSSKKLLLSDSGFYLCAWRGGQGGAGAFFGQGTRLTVV.

The chain is built from TRBV19 and TRBJ1-5; D not certain. Deletions cut 5 bases from V and 6 bases from J, with 14 bases between. The CDR3 extends over 14 amino acids. Per germline, CDR1 LNHDA and CDR2 SQIVND (reference sequence). Here the CDR3 DNA reads TGTGCCAGTAGTCTAAGCAGTGCGGGTCAGCCCCAGCATTTT. It codes for CASSLSSAGQPQHF.

The V and J genes are TRBV5-6 and TRBJ2-7, with TRBD2 matching 11 bases. CDR1 is SGHDT, CDR2 YYEEEE, per germline. The CDR3 consists of 19 residues. With V trimmed by 4 bases and J by 4 bases, 19 bases remained unmatched. CDR3 bases: TGTGCCAGCAGCCAACGCCCGGGGGCGCAGGGACTAGCGGATTACGAGCAGTACTTC. Its translation is CASSQRPGAQGLADYEQYF.

The V call is TRBV4-2, the J call TRBJ1-5; maybe TRBD1 (5 bases). Germline V CDR1 and CDR2: LGHNA, YNFKEQ. The CDR3 runs 18 residues. V lost 1 base, J lost 5 bases, and 21 bases lay in between. The CDR3 DNA sequence: TGTGCCAGCAGCCAAGGTCTCAGGGTCGGCGACCTTGATCAGCCCCAGCATTTT. Protein sequence: CASSQGLRVGDLDQPQHF.

This chain connects TRBV10-3 to TRBJ1-3; maybe TRBD1 (5 bases). The CDR3 has 16 residues. Looked up from germline, CDR1 is ENHRY and CDR2 is SYGVKD. Deletions cut 3 bases from V and 0 bases from J, with 12 bases between. The CDR3 loop reads CAISEGTRSSGNTIYF. The CDR3, as DNA: TGTGCCATCAGTGAAGGGACTAGATCCTCTGGAAACACCATATATTTT.

The chain carries TRBV6-1 and TRBJ1-1; no clear D gene. This CDR3 contains 18 residues. Germline V gene sequence: CDR1 MNHNS, CDR2 SASEGT. Between the trimmed V and J ends, which lost 1 base and 1 base, there was a span of 19 bases. The CDR3 DNA sequence: TGTGCCAGCAGTGAAGGAATTCGGTGGGAGGGCAAGAACACTGAAGCTTTCTTT. Encoded protein: CASSEGIRWEGKNTEAFF.

The V call is TRBV3-1 (or the pseudogene TRBV3-2), the J call TRBJ2-1, with 8 bases aligning to TRBD2. Germline values: CDR1 LGHDT, CDR2 YNNKEL (reference sequence). The CDR3 length is 16 residues. After removal of 0 bases from V and 7 bases from J, the junction contained 8 bases not matched to a gene. In DNA form, the CDR3 reads TGTGCCAGCAGCCAAGATCCAGCGGGAGATAATAATGAGCAGTTCTTC. Protein sequence: CASSQDPAGDNNEQFF.

In its sample, this clone was seen a few times. This chain links TRBV19 with TRBJ1-5; D is possibly TRBD1 (5 bases). This CDR3 is 15 amino acids long. Germline loops: CDR1 LNHDA, CDR2 SQIVND (reference sequence). V shed 2 bases and J shed 5 bases, with 13 bases lying between them. In DNA, the CDR3 is TGTGCCAGTAGTATACAGGGCATCGTGGATCAGCCCCAGCATTTT. This codes for CASSIQGIVDQPQHF.

V and J are TRBV6-1 and TRBJ1-6; 7 positions agree with TRBD1. The CDR3 has 15 residues. V shed 1 base, J shed 10 bases, and the junction held 7 bases outside the gene matches. Germline V gene data show CDR1 as MNHNS and CDR2 as SASEGT. This CDR3 reads CASSEVRQGQSPLHF. The CDR3 DNA reads TGTGCCAGCAGTGAAGTCCGACAGGGCCAATCACCCCTCCACTTT.

The CDR3 DNA reads as TGTGCCAGCAGACCGACTAGCGGTAGCTCCTACGAGCAGTACTTC. Amino acids: CASRPTSGSSYEQYF. The V call is TRBV7-6, the J call TRBJ2-7, with 9 bases aligning to TRBD2. Germline CDR1 is SGHVS and CDR2 is FNYEAQ. The CDR3 runs 15 residues. V lost 6 bases to trimming and J lost 0 bases; unmatched junction nucleotides: 6.